The clone carrying this T cell receptor (beta chain) occurred a few times. This specimen belongs to a study of blood T cell repertoires in COVID-19. The overall study: PBMCs, B-cell-depleted T cells, or T cells provided the cDNA or gDNA that made up the material.

Source study methods: Amplification of reference gene primers provided the estimated nucleated cell counts. Profiling relied on immunoSEQ multiplex PCR, and the TCRdb table lists in-frame clones only, not all of them. The V and J calls and clone size are taken from that table; D and trimming were inferred from the DNA. The profile shows about 59,000 clones, roughly 70% of them singletons. CDR1 and CDR2 (germline): MNHEY, SVGEGT. This CDR3 is 14 amino acids long. Unmatched junction bases numbered 12, after V lost 6 bases and J lost 7 bases. Material for sequencing was peripheral blood. The sequence was collected from a woman between 45 and 65 years old with active or convalescent COVID-19. The chain joins TRBV6-2 or TRBV6-3 to TRBJ2-7; 7 positions match TRBD2. The CDR3, as DNA: TGTGCCAGCAGCCCCCAATTGGCGGGAGCTGAGCAGTACTTC. Translation gives CASSPQLAGAEQYF.